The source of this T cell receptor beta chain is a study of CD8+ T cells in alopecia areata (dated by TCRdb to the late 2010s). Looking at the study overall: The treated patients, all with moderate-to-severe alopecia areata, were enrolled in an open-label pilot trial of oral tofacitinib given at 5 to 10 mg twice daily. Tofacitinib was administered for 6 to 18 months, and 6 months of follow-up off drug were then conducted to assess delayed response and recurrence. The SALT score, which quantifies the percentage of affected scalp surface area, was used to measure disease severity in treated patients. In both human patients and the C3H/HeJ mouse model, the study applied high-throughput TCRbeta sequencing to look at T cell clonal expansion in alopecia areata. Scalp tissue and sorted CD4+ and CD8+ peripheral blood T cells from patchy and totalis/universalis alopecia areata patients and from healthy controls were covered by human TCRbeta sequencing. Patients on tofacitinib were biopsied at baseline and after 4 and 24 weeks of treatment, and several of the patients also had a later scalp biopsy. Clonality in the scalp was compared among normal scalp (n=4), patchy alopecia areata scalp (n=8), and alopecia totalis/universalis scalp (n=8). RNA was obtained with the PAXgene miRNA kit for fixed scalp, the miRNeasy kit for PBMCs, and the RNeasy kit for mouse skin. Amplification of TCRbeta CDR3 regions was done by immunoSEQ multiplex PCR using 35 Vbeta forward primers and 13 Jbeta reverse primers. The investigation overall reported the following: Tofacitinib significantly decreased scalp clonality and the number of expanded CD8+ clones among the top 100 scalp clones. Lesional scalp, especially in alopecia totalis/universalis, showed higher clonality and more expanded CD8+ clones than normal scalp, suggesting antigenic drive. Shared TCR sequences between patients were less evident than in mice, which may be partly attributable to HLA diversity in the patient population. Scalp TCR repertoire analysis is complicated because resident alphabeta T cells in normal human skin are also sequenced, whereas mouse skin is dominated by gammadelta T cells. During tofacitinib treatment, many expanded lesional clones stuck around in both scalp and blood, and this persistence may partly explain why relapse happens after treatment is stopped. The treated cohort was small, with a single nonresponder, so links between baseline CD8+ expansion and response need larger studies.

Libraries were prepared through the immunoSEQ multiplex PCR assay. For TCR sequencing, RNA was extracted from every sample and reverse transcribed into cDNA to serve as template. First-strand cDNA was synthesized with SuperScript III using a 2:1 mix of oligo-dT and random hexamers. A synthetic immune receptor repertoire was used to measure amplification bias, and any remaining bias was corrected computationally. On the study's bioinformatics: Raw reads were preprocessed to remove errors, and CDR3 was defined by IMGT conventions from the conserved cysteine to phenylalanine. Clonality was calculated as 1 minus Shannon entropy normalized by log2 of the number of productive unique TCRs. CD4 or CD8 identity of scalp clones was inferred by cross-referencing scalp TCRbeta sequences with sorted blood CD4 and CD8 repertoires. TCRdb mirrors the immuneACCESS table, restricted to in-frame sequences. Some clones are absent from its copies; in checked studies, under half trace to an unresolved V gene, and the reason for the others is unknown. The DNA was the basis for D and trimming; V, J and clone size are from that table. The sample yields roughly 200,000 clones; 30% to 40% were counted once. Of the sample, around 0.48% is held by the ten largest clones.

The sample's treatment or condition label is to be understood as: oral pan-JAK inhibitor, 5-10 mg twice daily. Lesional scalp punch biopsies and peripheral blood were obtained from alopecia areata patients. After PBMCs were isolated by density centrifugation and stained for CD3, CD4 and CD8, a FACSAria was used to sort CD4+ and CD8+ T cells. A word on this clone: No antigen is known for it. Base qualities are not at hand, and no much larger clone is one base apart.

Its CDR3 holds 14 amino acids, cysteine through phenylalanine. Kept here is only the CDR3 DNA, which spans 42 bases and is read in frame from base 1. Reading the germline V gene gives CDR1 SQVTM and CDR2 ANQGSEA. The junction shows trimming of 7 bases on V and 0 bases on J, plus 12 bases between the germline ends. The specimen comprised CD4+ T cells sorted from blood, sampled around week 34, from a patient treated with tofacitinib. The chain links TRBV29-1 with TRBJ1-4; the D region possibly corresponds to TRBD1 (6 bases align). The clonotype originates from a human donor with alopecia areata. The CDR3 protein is CSARGTTTNEKLFF. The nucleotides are TGCAGCGCCCGGGGGACAACAACTAATGAAAAACTGTTTTTT.